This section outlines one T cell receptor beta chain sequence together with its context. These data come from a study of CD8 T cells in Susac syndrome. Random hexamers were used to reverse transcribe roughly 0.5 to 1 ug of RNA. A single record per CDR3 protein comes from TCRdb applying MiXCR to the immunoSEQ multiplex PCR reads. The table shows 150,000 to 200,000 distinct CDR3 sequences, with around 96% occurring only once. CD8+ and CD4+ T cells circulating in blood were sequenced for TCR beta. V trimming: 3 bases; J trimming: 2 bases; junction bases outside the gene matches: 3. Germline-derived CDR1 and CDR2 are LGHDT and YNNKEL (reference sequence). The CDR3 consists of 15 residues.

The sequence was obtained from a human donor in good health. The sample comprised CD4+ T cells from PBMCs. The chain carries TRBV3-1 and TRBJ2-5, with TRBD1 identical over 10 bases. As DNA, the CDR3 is TGTGCCAGCAGCCAGCCGGGACAGGGGCAAGAGACCCAGTACTTC. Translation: CASSQPGQGQETQYF.